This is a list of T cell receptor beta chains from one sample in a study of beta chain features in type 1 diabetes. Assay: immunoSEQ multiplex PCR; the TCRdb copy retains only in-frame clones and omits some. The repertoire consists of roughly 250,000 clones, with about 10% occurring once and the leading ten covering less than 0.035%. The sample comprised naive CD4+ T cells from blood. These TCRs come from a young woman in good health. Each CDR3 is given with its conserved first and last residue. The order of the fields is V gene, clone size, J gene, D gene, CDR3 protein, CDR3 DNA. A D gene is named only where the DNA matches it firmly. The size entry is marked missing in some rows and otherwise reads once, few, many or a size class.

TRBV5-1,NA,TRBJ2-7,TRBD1,CASSKGQPRLEQYF,TGCGCCAGCAGCAAGGGACAGCCTCGCTTGGAGCAGTACTTC
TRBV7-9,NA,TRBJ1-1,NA,CASSPTNTEAFF,TGTGCCAGCAGCCCGACTAACACTGAAGCTTTCTTT
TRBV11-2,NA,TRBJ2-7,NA,CASSTPRGGGEQYF,TGTGCCAGCAGCACACCAAGGGGGGGTGGCGAGCAGTACTTC
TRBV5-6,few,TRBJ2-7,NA,CASSLGGKDEQYF,TGTGCCAGCAGCTTGGGCGGGAAGGACGAGCAGTACTTC
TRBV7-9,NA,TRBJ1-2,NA,CASSLSLGGVTGYTF,TGTGCCAGCAGCTTAAGTTTAGGGGGAGTAACTGGCTACACCTTC
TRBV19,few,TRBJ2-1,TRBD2,CASSPGGYDEQFF,TGTGCCAGTAGTCCGGGAGGGTACGATGAGCAGTTCTTC
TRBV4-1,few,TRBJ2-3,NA,CASSQEEGAKQYF,TGCGCCAGCAGCCAAGAGGAAGGGGCTAAGCAGTATTTT
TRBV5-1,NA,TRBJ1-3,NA,CASRPRVSGNTIYF,TGCGCCAGCAGACCTCGCGTCTCCGGAAACACCATATATTTT
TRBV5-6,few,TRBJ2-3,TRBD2,CASSQLAAGGVTQYF,TGTGCCAGCAGCCAGCTAGCGGCGGGGGGGGTTACGCAGTATTTT
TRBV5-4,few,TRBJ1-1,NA,CASSLDGRSGTEAFF,TGTGCCAGCAGCTTGGATGGCCGAAGCGGAACTGAAGCTTTCTTT
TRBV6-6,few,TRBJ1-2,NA,CASSYRQSDGYTF,TGTGCCAGCAGTTACCGACAGTCCGATGGCTACACCTTC
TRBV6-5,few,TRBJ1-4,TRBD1,CASSYLPTGRNEKLFF,TGTGCCAGCAGTTACTTGCCGACAGGGAGAAATGAAAAACTGTTTTTT
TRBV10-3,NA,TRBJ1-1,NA,CATTGQVNTEAFF,TGTGCCACCACCGGACAAGTGAACACTGAAGCTTTCTTT
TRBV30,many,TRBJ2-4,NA,CALAVGKGNIQYF,TGTGCCCTAGCCGTGGGGAAGGGTAACATTCAGTACTTC
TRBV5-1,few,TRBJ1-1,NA,CASSSDSGTEAFF,TGCGCCAGCAGCTCGGACAGCGGGACTGAGGCTTTCTTT
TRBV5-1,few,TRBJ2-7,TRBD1,CASSLGDRVHEQYF,TGCGCCAGCAGCTTGGGGGACAGGGTTCACGAGCAGTACTTC
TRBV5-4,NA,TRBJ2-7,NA,CASSSPRLPYEQYF,TGTGCCAGCAGCTCCCCCCGACTCCCTTACGAGCAGTACTTC
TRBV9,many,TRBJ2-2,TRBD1,CASSPRDRGRTGELFF,TGTGCCAGCAGCCCCCGGGACAGGGGTAGAACCGGGGAGCTGTTTTTT
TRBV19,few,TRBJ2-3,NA,CASSIRDSDTQYF,TGTGCCAGTAGTATCCGGGACTCCGATACGCAGTATTTT
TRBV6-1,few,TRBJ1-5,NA,CASSAIKSISNQPQHF,TGTGCCAGCAGTGCGATTAAGAGCATTAGCAATCAGCCCCAGCATTTT
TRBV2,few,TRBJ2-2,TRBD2,CASSETSGGTGELFF,TGTGCCAGCAGCGAGACTAGCGGGGGCACCGGGGAGCTGTTTTTT
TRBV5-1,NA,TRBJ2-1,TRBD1,CASSLLTGANEQFF,TGCGCCAGCAGCCTGCTCACAGGGGCAAATGAGCAGTTCTTC
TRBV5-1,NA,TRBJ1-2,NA,CASSLSSGARTDYGYTF,TGCGCCAGCAGCTTGAGCAGCGGGGCCCGGACAGACTATGGCTACACCTTC
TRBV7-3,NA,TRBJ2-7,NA,CASSNRGGEQYF,TGTGCCAGCAGCAACAGGGGAGGCGAGCAGTACTTC
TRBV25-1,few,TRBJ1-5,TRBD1,CASRGTGDQPQHF,TGTGCCAGTAGAGGGACAGGGGATCAGCCCCAGCATTTT
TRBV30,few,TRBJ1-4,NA,CAWNLQGWGEKLFF,TGTGCCTGGAATTTACAGGGATGGGGAGAAAAACTGTTTTTT
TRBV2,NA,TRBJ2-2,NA,CASRTGVGELFF,TGTGCCAGCAGGACGGGGGTCGGGGAGCTGTTTTTT
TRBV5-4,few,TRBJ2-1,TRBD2,CASSGGLPSNNEQFF,TGTGCCAGCAGCGGGGGACTACCCTCGAACAATGAGCAGTTCTTC
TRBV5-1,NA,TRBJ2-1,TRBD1,CASSNGTGTYNEQFF,TGCGCCAGCAGCAACGGGACAGGGACCTACAATGAGCAGTTCTTC
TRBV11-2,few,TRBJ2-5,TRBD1,CASSPGTGVGGETQYF,TGTGCCAGCAGCCCCGGGACAGGGGTCGGCGGAGAGACCCAGTACTTC
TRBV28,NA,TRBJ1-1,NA,CASILTAPGTEAFF,TGTGCCAGCATCCTCACTGCCCCGGGCACTGAAGCTTTCTTT
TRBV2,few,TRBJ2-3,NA,CASSESYTQYF,TGTGCCAGCAGTGAATCATATACGCAGTATTTT
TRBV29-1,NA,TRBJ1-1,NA,CSVVYRQEVGSEAFF,TGCAGCGTAGTTTATCGCCAGGAGGTGGGCTCTGAAGCTTTCTTT
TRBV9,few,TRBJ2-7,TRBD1,CASSPGTGSREQYF,TGTGCCAGCAGCCCTGGGACAGGTTCGAGGGAGCAGTACTTC
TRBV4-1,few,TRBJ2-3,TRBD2,CASSHRASGGSDTQYF,TGCGCCAGCAGCCATAGGGCTAGCGGGGGATCAGATACGCAGTATTTT
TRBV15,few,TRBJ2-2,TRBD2,CATSRGTSGSTGELFF,TGTGCCACCAGCAGAGGGACTAGCGGGAGTACCGGGGAGCTGTTTTTT
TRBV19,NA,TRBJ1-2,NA,CASSLPPGIVGYTF,TGTGCCAGTAGCCTCCCCCCAGGGATTGTTGGCTACACCTTC
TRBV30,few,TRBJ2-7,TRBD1,CAWGTGGSYEQYF,TGTGCCTGGGGGACAGGGGGCTCCTACGAGCAGTACTTC
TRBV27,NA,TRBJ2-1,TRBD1,CASSPGTGGANEQFF,TGTGCCAGCAGTCCTGGGACAGGGGGGGCCAATGAGCAGTTCTTC
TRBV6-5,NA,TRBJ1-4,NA,CASSYGGRVEKLFF,TGTGCCAGCAGTTACGGAGGGCGGGTTGAAAAACTGTTTTTT